This T cell receptor (beta chain) originates from a study of blood T cell repertoires in COVID-19. Sequencing was performed with immunoSEQ multiplex PCR; in TCRdb, only in-frame clones are kept and a portion is missing. The table has over 70,000 clones, over 60% seen once. Material: peripheral blood. The TCR was taken from a human donor in a cohort sampled during active COVID-19.

In DNA form, the CDR3 reads TGCAGCGTCTCGCTGGTAGTTGAGCAGTTCTTC. It specifies CSVSLVVEQFF. This chain joins TRBV29-1 and TRBJ2-1; D is unclear. Germline lookup yields CDR1 SQVTM and CDR2 ANQGSEA. Trimming shortened V by 6 bases and J by 9 bases, and 12 bases separated the two germline ends. CDR3 length equals 11 residues.